One sample yielded the 22 T cell receptor beta chains listed below, sequenced in a study of blood T cell repertoires in COVID-19. Only in-frame clones appear in the TCRdb table, and some are missing; sequencing was by immunoSEQ multiplex PCR. The sample comprises approximately 250,000 clones, approximately 80% of which are singletons, and about 9.1% rests with the top ten. What was sequenced was peripheral blood. The source of these receptors is a human donor in a cohort sampled during active COVID-19.

The rearrangement links TRBV12-3 or TRBV12-4 to TRBJ1-1; the match to TRBD1 covers 7 bases. This CDR3 has 11 residues. V lost 6 bases to trimming and J lost 10 bases; unmatched junction nucleotides: 5. The CDR3 DNA reads TGTGCCAGCAGACAACAGGGGAGAGCTTTCTTT. As protein: CASRQQGRAFF.

V and J are TRBV10-3 and TRBJ1-2, with a weak D call TRBD1 (5 bases). V gave up 2 bases and J gave up 5 bases, with 15 bases separating them. The CDR3 is 15 amino acids. CDR1 is ENHRY and CDR2 is SYGVKD in the germline V gene. This CDR3 reads CAISEGEGKRYGYTF. CDR3 DNA: TGTGCCATCAGTGAGGGGGAGGGGAAAAGATATGGCTACACCTTC.

The CDR3 sequence is CASSPLSGGLSDTQYF. The CDR3 bases are TGCGCCAGCAGCCCGCTCAGCGGGGGTCTTTCAGATACGCAGTATTTT. The J gene is TRBJ2-3, the V gene TRBV5-1; 8 bases align to TRBD2. V shed 4 bases and J 4 bases; nucleotides not matched to a gene: 11. The CDR3 spans 16 residues. CDR1 is SGHRS and CDR2 is YFSETQ in the germline V gene.

The chain is built from TRBV4-3 and TRBJ1-1; D gene uncertain. CDR3 length equals 15 residues. Germline V gives CDR1 LGHNA, CDR2 YSLEER. V gave up 0 bases and J gave up 2 bases, with 10 bases separating them. As DNA, the CDR3 is TGCGCCAGCAGCCAAGATCTGGCGGGAAACACTGAAGCTTTCTTT. This codes for CASSQDLAGNTEAFF.

The V and J genes are TRBV27 and TRBJ1-1; D remains ambiguous. Between the trimmed V and J ends, which lost 5 bases and 0 bases, there was a span of 10 bases. Germline V gives CDR1 MNHEY, CDR2 SMNVEV (reference sequence). This CDR3 has 14 residues. For the CDR3, the DNA is TGTGCCAGCAGTCCCGGGGAGGTGAACACTGAAGCTTTCTTT. Its translation: CASSPGEVNTEAFF.

The chain is built from TRBV18 and TRBJ1-6; no firm D call. V was shortened by 1 base and J by 12 bases, with 19 bases between the two germline ends. CDR3 length: 16 residues. Germline CDR1 KGHSH, CDR2 LQKENI. The CDR3 loop reads CASSPLGGRRRGPLHF. CDR3 DNA: TGTGCCAGCTCACCACTTGGCGGCAGGCGGCGGGGACCCCTCCACTTT.

CDR3 in DNA: TGTGCCAGCACACCCCACAGGGATCCCACTCCGAGATACGAGCAGTACTTC. Its translation is CASTPHRDPTPRYEQYF. V and J are TRBV27 and TRBJ2-7; weak D call: TRBD1 (6 bases). Germline loops: CDR1 MNHEY, CDR2 SMNVEV (reference sequence). The CDR3 loop spans 17 amino acids. V dropped 7 bases and J dropped 4 bases, with 26 bases sitting between them.

The chain joins TRBV7-2 to TRBJ1-5; D not resolved. Per the germline V gene, CDR1 is SGHTA and CDR2 is FQGNSA. The V end was cut by 1 base, the J end by 7 bases, with 8 bases between. There are 13 residues in the CDR3. The CDR3 DNA reads TGTGCCAGCAGCTTAGGCTGGGCCCAGCCCCAGCATTTT. The encoded protein is CASSLGWAQPQHF. Full variable domain (outside the CDR3, taken from reference TRBV7-2 and TRBJ1-5): GAGVSQSPSNKVTEKGKDVELRCDPISGHTALYWYRQSLGQGLEFLIYFQGNSAPDKSGLPSDRFSAERTGGSVSTLTIQRTQQEDSAVYLCASSLGWAQPQHFGDGTRLSIL.

CDR3 in amino acids: CASSLWDRGNEQYF. The CDR3 bases are TGTGCCAGCAGTTTGTGGGACAGGGGGAACGAGCAGTACTTC. The chain carries TRBV6-5 and TRBJ2-7; 11 bases match TRBD1. This CDR3 contains 14 residues. Germline lookup yields CDR1 MNHEY and CDR2 SVGAGI. V shed 4 bases, J shed 5 bases, and the junction held 4 bases outside the gene matches.

This chain joins TRBV5-1 and TRBJ1-2, with D uncertain. The CDR3 is made up of 14 amino acids. Germline V CDR1 and CDR2: SGHRS, YFSETQ. V was pared by 0 bases and J by 4 bases, with 10 bases between. The CDR3 spells CASSLAAGFYGYTF. CDR3 sequence (DNA): TGCGCCAGCAGCTTGGCAGCAGGATTCTATGGCTACACCTTC.

J is TRBJ1-5 and V is TRBV6-5; 7 nucleotides align to TRBD1. CDR3 length: 15 amino acids. J was trimmed by 4 bases and V by 6 bases; bases with no gene match: 9. Germline V lookup: CDR1 MNHEY, CDR2 SVGAGI. CDR3 in amino acids: CASSVDRVWNQPQHF. The CDR3 DNA reads TGTGCCAGCAGCGTAGACAGGGTATGGAATCAGCCCCAGCATTTT.

This chain connects TRBV11-3 to TRBJ2-6; 7 bases are a match to TRBD1. Trimming took 5 bases from V and 0 from J; bases not matched to a gene: 7. Germline CDR1 is SGHNT and CDR2 is YENEEA. The CDR3 totals 17 residues. CDR3 DNA sequence: TGTGCCAGCAGCAGGGACAGTACCAGCTCTGGGGCCAACGTCCTGACTTTC. Translation gives CASSRDSTSSGANVLTF.

This chain uses TRBV7-2 with TRBJ1-1; D ambiguous. The CDR3 covers 14 residues. Germline CDR1 is SGHTA and CDR2 is FQGNSA. Trimming pared 1 base from V and 0 bases from J, leaving 6 bases between. CDR3 loop: CASSLDMLNTEAFF. CDR3 bases: TGTGCCAGCAGCTTAGATATGTTGAACACTGAAGCTTTCTTT.

The rearrangement uses TRBV5-5 and TRBJ2-7, with 10 bases lining up with TRBD1. The germline V gene encodes CDR1 SGHKS and CDR2 YYEKEE (reference sequence). The CDR3 sequence is 15 residues long. V trimming: 4 bases; J trimming: 3 bases; junction bases outside the gene matches: 7. This chain's CDR3 is CASSLGGQGIYEQYF. CDR3 coding DNA: TGTGCCAGCAGCCTGGGGGGACAGGGGATCTACGAGCAGTACTTC.

The J gene is TRBJ1-6, the V gene TRBV6-5; 11 bases map to TRBD1. The J segment lost 14 bases and the V segment lost 6 bases, leaving 12 bases of the junction unmatched. This CDR3 contains 15 residues. Germline lookup yields CDR1 MNHEY and CDR2 SVGAGI. CDR3 bases: TGTGCCAGCAGGCCCGGGACAGGGGGGGTGTTGGCCCTCCACTTT. As protein: CASRPGTGGVLALHF.

V and J are TRBV7-3 and TRBJ2-1, with 7 bases that match TRBD2. The CDR3 spans 15 residues. Trimming cost V 3 bases and J 9 bases; bases outside gene matches: 11. The germline V gene has CDR1 SGHTA and CDR2 FQGTGA. CDR3 residues: CASSLGPSGVVEQFF. CDR3 sequence (DNA): TGTGCCAGCAGCTTGGGGCCTAGCGGCGTTGTTGAGCAGTTCTTC. Full variable domain (rest looked up from reference TRBV7-3 and TRBJ2-1): GAGVSQTPSNKVTEKGKYVELRCDPISGHTALYWYRQSLGQGPEFLIYFQGTGAADDSGLPNDRFFAVRPEGSVSTLKIQRTERGDSAVYLCASSLGPSGVVEQFFGPGTRLTVL.

This chain connects TRBV7-8 to TRBJ2-5, with D unclear. The germline V gene has CDR1 SGHVS and CDR2 FQNEAQ. The CDR3 has 13 residues. The V and J ends lost 5 bases and 2 bases respectively, with 9 bases between them. This CDR3 reads CASSPSGQETQYF. The CDR3 DNA is TGTGCCAGCAGCCCCTCGGGTCAAGAGACCCAGTACTTC.

Note on this clone: At one boundary the junction diverges from the germline segment, which might be a read error. The V call is TRBV14, the J call TRBJ1-1; perhaps TRBD1 as D (5 bases). Germline V gene data show CDR1 as SGHDN and CDR2 as FVKESK. This CDR3 has 15 residues. The chain's CDR3 is CASSQEIRANSEAFF. The CDR3 DNA follows: TGTGCCAGCAGCCAAGAAATCAGGGCGAACTCTGAAGCTTTCTTT.

V and J are TRBV27 and TRBJ2-7; TRBD2 aligns across 11 bases. Germline V lookup: CDR1 MNHEY, CDR2 SMNVEV (reference sequence). V lost 5 bases to trimming and J lost 4 bases; unmatched junction nucleotides: 10. The CDR3 runs 16 residues. The CDR3 is CASSAMTSGVPYEQYF. The CDR3 coding sequence is TGTGCCAGCAGTGCCATGACTAGCGGGGTACCGTACGAGCAGTACTTC.

The chain couples TRBV7-2 to TRBJ2-1; TRBD2 matches 7 bases. Germline CDR1 SGHTA, CDR2 FQGNSA. V trimming: 2 bases; J trimming: 14 bases; junction bases outside the gene matches: 6. This CDR3 contains 12 residues. CDR3 in amino acids: CASSLSLREEFF. The CDR3, as DNA: TGTGCCAGCAGCTTAAGTCTCCGGGAGGAGTTCTTC.

In this sample, this clone turned up a few times. The rearrangement joins TRBV13 to TRBJ1-6; D uncertain. Looked up from germline, CDR1 is PRHDT and CDR2 is FYEKMQ (reference sequence). CDR3 length equals 15 residues. V was clipped by 1 base and J by 0 bases, with 4 bases between them. CDR3 protein: CASSLVNSYNSPLHF. The CDR3 coding sequence is TGTGCCAGCAGCTTAGTTAACTCCTATAATTCACCCCTCCACTTT.

CDR3 sequence reads: CASSLGGTGVTGELFF. The CDR3 nucleotides are TGTGCCAGCAGCTTAGGCGGGACAGGGGTCACCGGGGAGCTGTTTTTT. This rearrangement joins TRBV7-8 to TRBJ2-2; 10 nucleotides align to TRBD1. CDR1 is SGHVS and CDR2 is FQNEAQ in the germline V gene. The CDR3 is 16 residues long. The ends lost 1 base at V and 4 bases at J; junction bases unmatched: 3.